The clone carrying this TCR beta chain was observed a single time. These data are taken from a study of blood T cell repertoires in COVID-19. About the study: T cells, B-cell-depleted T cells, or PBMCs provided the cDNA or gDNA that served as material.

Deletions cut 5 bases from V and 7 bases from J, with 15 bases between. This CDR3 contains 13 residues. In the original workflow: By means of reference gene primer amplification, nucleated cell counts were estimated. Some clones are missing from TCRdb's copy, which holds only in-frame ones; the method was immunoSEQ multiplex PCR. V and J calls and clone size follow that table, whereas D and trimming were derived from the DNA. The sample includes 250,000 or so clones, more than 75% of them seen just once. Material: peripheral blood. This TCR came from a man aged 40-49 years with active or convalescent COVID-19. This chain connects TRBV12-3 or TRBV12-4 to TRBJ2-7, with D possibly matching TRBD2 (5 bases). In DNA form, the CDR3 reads TGTGCCAGCAGTCCCGGAGGCCCCCGGGAGCAGTACTTC. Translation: CASSPGGPREQYF.